The 6 T cell receptor beta chains presented below share a single source sample, sequenced in a study of blood T cell repertoires in COVID-19. Repertoires were generated with immunoSEQ multiplex PCR, while TCRdb's copy carries only in-frame clones and drops some. This table has roughly 340,000 clones, over 80% appearing once. Material: peripheral blood. Receptors were obtained from a woman between 50 and 59 years old with COVID-19, enrolled during active disease.

V is TRBV20-1 and J is TRBJ2-7; 7 bases map to TRBD2. Germline lookup yields CDR1 DFQATT and CDR2 SNEGSKA (reference sequence). The CDR3 extends over 16 amino acids. Trimming cost V 3 bases and J 4 bases; bases outside gene matches: 15. This CDR3 is CSASIPAAGVGYEQYF. The DNA of the CDR3 is TGCAGTGCTAGTATCCCCGCCGCGGGGGTCGGTTACGAGCAGTACTTC.

The rearrangement links TRBV7-9 to TRBJ2-1; 10 bases map to TRBD2. Germline V lookup: CDR1 SEHNR, CDR2 FQNEAQ (reference sequence). The V gene end was trimmed by 5 bases and the J gene end by 6 bases; junction bases not matched to a gene: 7. The CDR3 length is 15 residues. CDR3 region: CASSVLAGMGNEQFF. DNA of the CDR3: TGTGCCAGCAGCGTACTAGCGGGGATGGGCAATGAGCAGTTCTTC.

The chain carries TRBV28 and TRBJ2-2, with D possibly TRBD1 on 6 matching bases. V was trimmed by 6 bases and J by 2 bases, leaving 13 bases between them. This CDR3 has 15 amino acids. Germline-derived CDR1 and CDR2 are MDHEN and SYDVKM. The DNA for the CDR3 is TGTGCCAGCAGCTTCGACAGGTTAAACACCGGGGAGCTGTTTTTT. Amino acid sequence: CASSFDRLNTGELFF.

The CDR3: CASSQQPSGVDNEQFF. CDR3 DNA sequence: TGCGCCAGCAGCCAGCAACCGTCCGGGGTAGACAATGAGCAGTTCTTC. The rearrangement uses TRBV5-1 and TRBJ2-1, with D possibly TRBD2 on 5 matching bases. Trimming took off 4 bases at V and 5 bases at J, with 19 bases between the two ends. Germline loops: CDR1 SGHRS, CDR2 YFSETQ. CDR3 length: 16 amino acids.

The count of this clone is one. The chain has TRBV2 and TRBJ2-7; 14 positions match TRBD2. The CDR3 has 14 amino acids. The germline V gene encodes CDR1 SNHLY and CDR2 FYNNEI. The J segment lost 6 bases and the V segment lost 8 bases, leaving 6 bases of the junction unmatched. The CDR3 sequence: CASRLAGGIGEQYF. The CDR3, as DNA: TGTGCCAGCCGACTAGCGGGAGGGATCGGCGAGCAGTACTTC.

The chain carries TRBV6-1 and TRBJ1-2; 12 bases are a match to TRBD1. Germline CDR1 reads MNHNS; CDR2 reads SASEGT. This CDR3 has 16 residues. The V segment lost 4 bases and the J segment 5 bases; nucleotides outside the gene matches: 8. For the CDR3, the DNA is TGTGCCAGCAGTGCGCCGGGACAGGGGGCGCGTTATGGCTACACCTTC. Encoded protein: CASSAPGQGARYGYTF.